The entry that follows covers one T cell receptor beta chain sequence. Data came from immunoSEQ multiplex PCR; TCRdb stores just in-frame clones and leaves some out. The sample includes 250,000 to 300,000 clones, about 86% of them seen just once. The source of the sample is a study of cytomegalovirus exposure and HLA in healthy donors. The CDR3 is 12 residues long. CDR1 is MDHEN and CDR2 is SYDVKM in the germline V gene. V was pared by 5 bases and J by 7 bases, with 9 bases between. The receptor was isolated from a woman between 18 and 29 years old in good health and CMV-seronegative. Sequenced sample: PBMCs. This sequence joins TRBV28 and TRBJ2-1; no definite D call. This chain's CDR3 is CASSLFENEQFF. The CDR3 region has the DNA TGTGCCAGCAGTCTCTTCGAGAATGAGCAGTTCTTC.